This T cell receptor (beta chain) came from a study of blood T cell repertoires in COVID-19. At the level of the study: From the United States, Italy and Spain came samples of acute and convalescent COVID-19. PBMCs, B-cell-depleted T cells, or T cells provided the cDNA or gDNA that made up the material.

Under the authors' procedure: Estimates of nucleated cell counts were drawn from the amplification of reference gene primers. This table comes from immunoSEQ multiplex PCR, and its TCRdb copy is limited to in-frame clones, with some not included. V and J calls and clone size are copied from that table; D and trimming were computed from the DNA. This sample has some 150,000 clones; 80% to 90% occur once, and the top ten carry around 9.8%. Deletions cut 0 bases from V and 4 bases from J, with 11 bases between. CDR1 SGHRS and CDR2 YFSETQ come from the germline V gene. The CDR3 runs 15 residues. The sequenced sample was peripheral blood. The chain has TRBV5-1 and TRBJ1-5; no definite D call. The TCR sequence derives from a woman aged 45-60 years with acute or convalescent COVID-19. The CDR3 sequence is CASSLDPVGNQPQHF. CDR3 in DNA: TGCGCCAGCAGCTTGGACCCGGTCGGTAATCAGCCCCAGCATTTT.